A single sample gave rise to the 21 T cell receptor beta chains below, sequenced in a study of technical replicates of blood from several donors. The method was immunoSEQ multiplex PCR; TCRdb's version includes in-frame clones alone and lacks a portion of them. The table lists approximately 73,000 clones, roughly 91% of them singletons, with about 0.38% in the top ten. Material: T cells isolated from PBMCs. All receptors derive from a human donor in good health.

The CDR3 nucleotides read TGTGCCAGCAGTTTCCGGGGGGCGAAGACCCAGTACTTC. Encoded protein: CASSFRGAKTQYF. The chain links TRBV28 to TRBJ2-5; TRBD2 might be the D (7 bases). Germline V gene data show CDR1 as MDHEN and CDR2 as SYDVKM. V lost 3 bases to trimming and J lost 6 bases, with 11 bases between them. This CDR3 is 13 amino acids long. Filled out from reference TRBV28 and TRBJ2-5, the complete variable domain reads DVKVTQSSRYLVKRTGEKVFLECVQDMDHENMFWYRQDPGLGLRLIYFSYDVKMKEKGDIPEGYSVSREKKERFSLILESASTNQTSMYLCASSFRGAKTQYFGPGTRLLVL.

The chain combines TRBV19 with TRBJ2-3; D is perhaps TRBD2 (5 bases). Germline V CDR1 and CDR2: LNHDA, SQIVND (reference sequence). The V and J ends lost 3 bases and 0 bases respectively, with 10 bases between them. The length of the CDR3 is 15 residues. For the CDR3, the DNA is TGTGCCAGTAGTATGGAGCGGACTAGCACAGATACGCAGTATTTT. It encodes CASSMERTSTDTQYF.

This sequence joins TRBV5-3 and TRBJ2-5; 9 nucleotides agree with TRBD2. TRBV5-3 is recorded as an ORF, its role being uncertain. This CDR3 has 17 amino acids. After removal of 0 bases from V and 3 bases from J, the junction contained 9 bases not matched to a gene. Here the CDR3 DNA reads TGTGCCAGAAGCTTGGCACTAGCGGGTCCTCCCGAAGAGACCCAGTACTTC. Translated: CARSLALAGPPEETQYF.

The chain uses TRBV7-3 and TRBJ2-6, with 9 bases matching TRBD2. Unmatched junction bases numbered 6, after V lost 0 bases and J lost 0 bases. This CDR3 is built from 19 residues. Germline V lookup: CDR1 SGHTA, CDR2 FQGTGA. CDR3 sequence reads: CASSLTRLAVNSGANVLTF. The CDR3 DNA is TGTGCCAGCAGCTTAACGAGACTAGCGGTTAACTCTGGGGCCAACGTCCTGACTTTC. Looking up the rest from reference TRBV7-3 and TRBJ2-6 gives the full variable domain: GAGVSQTPSNKVTEKGKYVELRCDPISGHTALYWYRQSLGQGPEFLIYFQGTGAADDSGLPNDRFFAVRPEGSVSTLKIQRTERGDSAVYLCASSLTRLAVNSGANVLTFGAGSRLTVL.

CDR3 sequence reads: CASKQGYFSGNTIYF. The CDR3 nucleotides are TGTGCCAGCAAACAGGGTTACTTCTCTGGAAACACCATATATTTT. The genes are TRBV28 and TRBJ1-3, with D possibly TRBD1 on 6 matching bases. CDR3 size: 15 residues. Trimming left V 7 bases short and J 0 bases short, with 13 bases between. CDR1 MDHEN and CDR2 SYDVKM come from the germline V gene.

This clone was seen once. The chain links TRBV29-1 to TRBJ2-5, with a possible D match to TRBD2 (5 bases). Trimming removed 6 bases from V and 3 bases from J, with 8 bases in between. CDR1 and CDR2 from the germline V gene are SQVTM and ANQGSEA. The CDR3 consists of 11 residues. The CDR3 reads CSVRAEETQYF. The CDR3 region has the DNA TGCAGCGTCAGAGCGGAAGAGACCCAGTACTTC.

Worth noting for this clone: Within the sample, other DNA sequences also encode this same CDR3. The chain has TRBV28 and TRBJ2-7; TRBD1 matches 8 bases. CDR1 is MDHEN, CDR2 SYDVKM, per germline. The CDR3 extends over 14 amino acids. J was trimmed by 1 base and V by 6 bases; bases with no gene match: 5. The CDR3 protein is CASSLRGLSYEQYF. CDR3 sequence (DNA): TGTGCCAGCAGCCTCAGGGGGCTATCCTACGAGCAGTACTTC.

The rearrangement uses TRBV7-6 and TRBJ1-3; TRBD1 matches at 11 bases. The CDR3 sequence is 15 residues long. V was clipped by 4 bases and J by 3 bases; unmatched bases: 2. Germline assignment: CDR1 SGHVS and CDR2 FNYEAQ. The DNA for the CDR3 is TGTGCCAGCAGCTCAGGGACAGGGGGTGGAAACACCATATATTTT. Translated: CASSSGTGGGNTIYF.

The V and J genes are TRBV19 and TRBJ2-7; D is unclear. CDR1 and CDR2 (germline): LNHDA, SQIVND (reference sequence). V was shortened by 7 bases and J by 3 bases, with 16 bases between the two germline ends. The CDR3 sequence is 14 residues long. The CDR3 here is CASTDFSHGYEQYF. The CDR3 DNA is TGTGCCAGTACCGACTTTAGTCACGGCTACGAGCAGTACTTC.

The V and J genes are TRBV2 and TRBJ2-2; TRBD1 aligns across 7 bases. The CDR3 spans 16 residues. Looked up from germline, CDR1 is SNHLY and CDR2 is FYNNEI. V was clipped by 7 bases and J by 2 bases; unmatched bases: 10. CDR3 sequence reads: CASTLPDRQNTGELFF. The CDR3 nucleotides are TGTGCCAGCACCTTACCGGACAGGCAAAACACCGGGGAGCTGTTTTTT.

The genes are TRBV28 and TRBJ1-5; 8 bases match TRBD1. J gave up 4 bases and V 8 bases, and 1 base lay outside the gene matches. Germline values: CDR1 MDHEN, CDR2 SYDVKM. The length of the CDR3 is 12 residues. The CDR3 nucleotides read TGTGCCAGCCGGGACAGGAATCAGCCCCAGCATTTT. Translating gives CASRDRNQPQHF.

The CDR3 spells CSAGQVNQPQHF. The CDR3 coding sequence is TGCAGCGCAGGACAGGTTAATCAGCCCCAGCATTTT. The chain joins TRBV29-1 to TRBJ1-5; 7 bases fit TRBD1. Germline lookup yields CDR1 SQVTM and CDR2 ANQGSEA. This CDR3 is built from 12 residues. J lost 4 bases, V lost 7 bases, and 4 bases had no gene match.

This sequence joins TRBV6-6 and TRBJ1-1; D is unclear. Per germline, CDR1 MNHNY and CDR2 SVGAGI (reference sequence). The germline V and J ends were trimmed by 10 bases and 5 bases, with 11 bases remaining between them. The CDR3 is made up of 11 amino acids. For the CDR3, the DNA is TGTGCCACAAGCGTTGGGACTGAAGCTTTCTTT. Amino acids: CATSVGTEAFF.

The V and J genes are TRBV19 and TRBJ2-2; 8 nucleotides align to TRBD1. Germline CDR1 and CDR2: LNHDA and SQIVND (reference sequence). The junction had 2 bases not matched to a gene; V was cut back by 3 bases and J by 5 bases. This CDR3 is built from 14 residues. The CDR3 sequence: CASSIQGATGELFF. CDR3 in DNA: TGTGCCAGTAGTATCCAGGGGGCGACCGGGGAGCTGTTTTTT.

The chain recombines TRBV9 with TRBJ2-5; TRBD2 might be the D (5 bases). The germline V gene has CDR1 SGDLS and CDR2 YYNGEE. The CDR3 loop spans 14 amino acids. V lost 2 bases, J lost 9 bases, and 17 bases lay in between. The CDR3 DNA reads TGTGCCAGCAGCGTTGAACCGTTTGACGGGGCCCAGTACTTC. Translated: CASSVEPFDGAQYF.

The chain employs TRBV18 and TRBJ2-7, with D possibly TRBD1 on 5 matching bases. CDR3 size: 15 residues. V lost 0 bases to trimming and J lost 0 bases, with 9 bases between them. Per the germline V gene, CDR1 is KGHSH and CDR2 is LQKENI. The CDR3 loop reads CASSPPTAFSYEQYF. The CDR3 coding sequence is TGTGCCAGCTCACCACCGACAGCGTTCTCCTACGAGCAGTACTTC.

Comment on this clone: This sample includes further DNA sequences coding for the same CDR3. The DNA of the CDR3 is TGTGCCAGCAGCGGAACTAGCGGGACCTACAATGAGCAGTTCTTC. Its translation: CASSGTSGTYNEQFF. The chain links TRBV2 to TRBJ2-1; 10 bases map to TRBD2. The CDR3 contains 15 residues. Trimming at V came to 6 bases and at J to 2 bases, leaving 4 bases not matched to a gene. Germline V CDR1 and CDR2: SNHLY, FYNNEI.

The chain joins TRBV30 to TRBJ1-2, with D perhaps TRBD1 (6 bases). Germline values: CDR1 GTSNPN, CDR2 SVGIG (reference sequence). V dropped 0 bases and J dropped 7 bases, with 9 bases sitting between them. This CDR3 is 12 amino acids long. DNA for the CDR3: TGTGCCTGGAGTGTAACAGGGTTTGGCTACACCTTC. Translated: CAWSVTGFGYTF.

The chain couples TRBV5-4 to TRBJ1-1; D is uncertain. The CDR3 has 13 residues. CDR1 and CDR2 from the germline V gene are SGHNT and YYREEE (reference sequence). V shed 4 bases and J shed 1 base, with 8 bases lying between them. The CDR3 is CASSTTPNTEAFF. The CDR3 bases are TGTGCCAGCAGCACGACACCGAACACTGAAGCTTTCTTT. Supplemented by reference TRBV5-4 and TRBJ1-1, the full variable domain reads ETGVTQSPTHLIKTRGQQVTLRCSSQSGHNTVSWYQQALGQGPQFIFQYYREEENGRGNFPPRFSGLQFPNYSSELNVNALELDDSALYLCASSTTPNTEAFFGQGTRLTVV.

This chain joins TRBV30 and TRBJ2-1; a weak D match, TRBD1 (6 bases). The germline V gene has CDR1 GTSNPN and CDR2 SVGIG (reference sequence). V was clipped by 3 bases and J by 3 bases, with 9 bases between them. CDR3 length equals 13 residues. The CDR3 sequence is CAWSQGIYNEQFF. In DNA, the CDR3 is TGTGCCTGGAGCCAGGGGATCTACAATGAGCAGTTCTTC.

The chain joins TRBV19 to TRBJ1-1, with 7 positions matching TRBD1. Germline assignment: CDR1 LNHDA and CDR2 SQIVND (reference sequence). J was trimmed by 4 bases and V by 5 bases; bases with no gene match: 4. CDR3 size: 13 residues. This CDR3 reads CASSEQGSTEAFF. The CDR3 DNA reads TGTGCCAGTAGTGAACAGGGGTCCACTGAAGCTTTCTTT.